This T cell receptor (beta chain) was sequenced during a study of vaccination effects on CD4 cells after COVID-19. Background on the study: Subjects were given two BNT162b2 or mRNA-1273 vaccine doses.

Whole-study findings and limits: Whether induced by infection or by vaccine, clones showed marked clonal contraction late after vaccination. Early timepoints after infection were absent, and convalescent patients were few in the study.

ViraFEST expansion of antigen-specific CD4+ T cells with viral peptide pools preceded sequencing. The culture ran for 10 to 11 days, and then CD4+ T cells were isolated. Testing of the vaccine recipients showed negative nucleocapsid antibodies and no prior SARS-CoV-2 infection. Note on this clone: Antigen unknown.

Using immunoSEQ multiplex PCR, the repertoire was profiled, and TCRdb retains in-frame clones only, with some absent. Of about 52,000 clones in the sample, 75% to 80% were seen once. Trimming took 3 bases from V and 4 from J; bases not matched to a gene: 6. Germline V gene sequence: CDR1 MDHEN, CDR2 SYDVKM. The CDR3 consists of 15 residues. This TCR was recovered from a human donor who received a COVID-19 vaccine. V usage is TRBV28 and J usage is TRBJ1-1, with TRBD1 identical over 9 bases. The sample here was CD4+ T cells from PBMCs cultured with HCoV-OC43 spike peptides, taken before COVID-19 vaccination. Subset of the sample: HCoV-OC43 spike overlapping peptide pool stimulation. This CDR3 reads CASSLDRGYTTEAFF. Written as DNA, the CDR3 is TGTGCCAGCAGTTTGGACAGGGGTTATACCACTGAAGCTTTCTTT.